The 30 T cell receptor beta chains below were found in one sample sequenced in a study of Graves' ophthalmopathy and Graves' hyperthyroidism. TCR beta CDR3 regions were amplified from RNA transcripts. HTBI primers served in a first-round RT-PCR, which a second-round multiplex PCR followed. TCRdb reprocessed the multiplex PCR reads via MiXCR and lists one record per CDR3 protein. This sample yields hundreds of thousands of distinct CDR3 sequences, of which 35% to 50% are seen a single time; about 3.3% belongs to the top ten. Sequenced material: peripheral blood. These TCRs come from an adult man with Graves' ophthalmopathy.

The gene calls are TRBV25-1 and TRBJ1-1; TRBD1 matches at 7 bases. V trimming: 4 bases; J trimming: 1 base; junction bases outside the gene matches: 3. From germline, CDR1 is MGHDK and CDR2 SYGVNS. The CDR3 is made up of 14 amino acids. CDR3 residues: CASSGGQQNTEAFF. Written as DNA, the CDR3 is TGTGCCAGCAGTGGGGGACAGCAGAACACTGAAGCTTTCTTT.

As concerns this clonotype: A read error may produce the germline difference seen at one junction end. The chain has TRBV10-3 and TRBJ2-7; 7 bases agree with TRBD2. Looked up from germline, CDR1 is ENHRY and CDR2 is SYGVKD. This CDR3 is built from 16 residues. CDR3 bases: TGTGCCAGCAGTGAACGGGCGGGAGTTTGGAGCGACGAGCAGTACTTC. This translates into CASSERAGVWSDEQYF.

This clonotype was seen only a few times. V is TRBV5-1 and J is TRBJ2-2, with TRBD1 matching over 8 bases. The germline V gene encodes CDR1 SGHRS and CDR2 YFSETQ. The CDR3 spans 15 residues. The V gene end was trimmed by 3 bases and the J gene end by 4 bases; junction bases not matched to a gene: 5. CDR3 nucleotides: TGCGCCAGCAGCTGGCGGACAGGGACCACCGGGGAGCTGTTTTTT. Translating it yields CASSWRTGTTGELFF. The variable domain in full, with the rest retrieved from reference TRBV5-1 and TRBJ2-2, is KAGVTQTPRYLIKTRGQQVTLSCSPISGHRSVSWYQQTPGQGLQFLFEYFSETQRNKGNFPGRFSGRQFSNSRSEMNVSTLELGDSALYLCASSWRTGTTGELFFGEGSRLTVL.

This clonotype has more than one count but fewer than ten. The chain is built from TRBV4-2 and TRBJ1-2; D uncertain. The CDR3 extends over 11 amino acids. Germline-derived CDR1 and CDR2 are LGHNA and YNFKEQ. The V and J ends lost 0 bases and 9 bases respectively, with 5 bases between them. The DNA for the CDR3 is TGTGCCAGCAGCCAAGATAGGAGCTACACCTTC. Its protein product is CASSQDRSYTF.

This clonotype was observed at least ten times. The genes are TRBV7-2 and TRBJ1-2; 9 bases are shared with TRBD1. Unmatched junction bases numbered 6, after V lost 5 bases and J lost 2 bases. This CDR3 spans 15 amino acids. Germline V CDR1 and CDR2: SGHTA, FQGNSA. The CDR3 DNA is TGTGCCAGCAGCGGCAGGACAGGGGCCAACTATGGCTACACCTTC. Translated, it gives CASSGRTGANYGYTF.

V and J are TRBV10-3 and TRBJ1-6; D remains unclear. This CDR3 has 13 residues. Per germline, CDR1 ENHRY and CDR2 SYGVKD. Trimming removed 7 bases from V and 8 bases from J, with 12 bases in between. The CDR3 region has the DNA TGTGCCATCACCAGCCTCTCTGATTCACCCCTCCACTTT. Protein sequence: CAITSLSDSPLHF.

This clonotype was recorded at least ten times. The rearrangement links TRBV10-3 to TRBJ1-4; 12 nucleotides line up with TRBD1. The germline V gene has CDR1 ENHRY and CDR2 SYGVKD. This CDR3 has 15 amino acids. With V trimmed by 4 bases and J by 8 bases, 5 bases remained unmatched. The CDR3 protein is CAISARDRGLEKLFF. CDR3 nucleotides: TGTGCCATCAGTGCCCGGGACAGGGGGCTAGAAAAACTGTTTTTT.

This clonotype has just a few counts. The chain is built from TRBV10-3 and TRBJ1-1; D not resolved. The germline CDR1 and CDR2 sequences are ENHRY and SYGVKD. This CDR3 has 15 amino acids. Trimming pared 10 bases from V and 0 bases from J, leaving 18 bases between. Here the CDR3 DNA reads TGTGCCACCGTCCCAGACCGGCGGATGAACACTGAAGCTTTCTTT. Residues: CATVPDRRMNTEAFF.

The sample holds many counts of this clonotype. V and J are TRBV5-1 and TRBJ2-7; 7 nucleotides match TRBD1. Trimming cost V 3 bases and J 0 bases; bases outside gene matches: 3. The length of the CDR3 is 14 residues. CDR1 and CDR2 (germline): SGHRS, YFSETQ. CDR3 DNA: TGCGCCAGCAGCTCGACAGGGATCTCCTACGAGCAGTACTTC. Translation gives CASSSTGISYEQYF. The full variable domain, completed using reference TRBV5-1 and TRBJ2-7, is KAGVTQTPRYLIKTRGQQVTLSCSPISGHRSVSWYQQTPGQGLQFLFEYFSETQRNKGNFPGRFSGRQFSNSRSEMNVSTLELGDSALYLCASSSTGISYEQYFGPGTRLTVT.

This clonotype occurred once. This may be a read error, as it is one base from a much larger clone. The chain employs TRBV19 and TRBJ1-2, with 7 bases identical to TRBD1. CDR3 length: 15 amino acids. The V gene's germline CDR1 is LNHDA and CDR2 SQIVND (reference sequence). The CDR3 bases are TGTGCCACTAGTCCCACTGCTTCAGGGGGGGATGGCTACACCTTC. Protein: CATSPTASGGDGYTF. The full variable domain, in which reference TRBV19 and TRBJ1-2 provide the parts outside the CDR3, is DGGITQSPKYLFRKEGQNVTLSCEQNLNHDAMYWYRQDPGQGLRLIYYSQIVNDFQKGDIAEGYSVSREKKESFPLTVTSAQKNPTAFYLCATSPTASGGDGYTFGSGTRLTVV.

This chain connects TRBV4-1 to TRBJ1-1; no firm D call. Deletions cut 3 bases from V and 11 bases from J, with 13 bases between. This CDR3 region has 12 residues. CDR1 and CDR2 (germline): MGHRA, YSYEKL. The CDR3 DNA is TGCGCCAGCAGCCACCGGGCCCATGGGGCTTTCTTT. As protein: CASSHRAHGAFF.

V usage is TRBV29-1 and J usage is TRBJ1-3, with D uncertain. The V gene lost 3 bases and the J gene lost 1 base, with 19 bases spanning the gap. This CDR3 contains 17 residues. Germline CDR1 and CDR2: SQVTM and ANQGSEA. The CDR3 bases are TGCAGCGTTGACGCCCCGGAACCGACAACATCTGGAAACACCATATATTTT. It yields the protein CSVDAPEPTTSGNTIYF.

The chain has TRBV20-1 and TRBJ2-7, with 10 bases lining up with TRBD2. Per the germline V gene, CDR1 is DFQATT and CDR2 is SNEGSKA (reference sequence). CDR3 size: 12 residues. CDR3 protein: CIRTSGSYEQYF. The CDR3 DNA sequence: TGCATTAGGACTAGCGGTTCCTACGAGCAGTACTTC.

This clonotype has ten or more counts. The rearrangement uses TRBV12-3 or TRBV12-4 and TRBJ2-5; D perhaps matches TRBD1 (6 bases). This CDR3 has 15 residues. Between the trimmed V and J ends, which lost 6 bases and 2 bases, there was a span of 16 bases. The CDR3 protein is CASRDPAGAQETQYF. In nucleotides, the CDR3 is TGTGCCAGCAGGGACCCGGCAGGGGCGCAAGAGACCCAGTACTTC.

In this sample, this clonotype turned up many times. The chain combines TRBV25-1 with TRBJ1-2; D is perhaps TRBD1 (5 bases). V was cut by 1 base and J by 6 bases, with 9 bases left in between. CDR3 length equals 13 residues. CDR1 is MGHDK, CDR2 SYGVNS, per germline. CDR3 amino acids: CASSESRGDGYTF. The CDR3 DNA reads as TGTGCCAGCAGTGAATCGAGAGGGGATGGCTACACCTTC.

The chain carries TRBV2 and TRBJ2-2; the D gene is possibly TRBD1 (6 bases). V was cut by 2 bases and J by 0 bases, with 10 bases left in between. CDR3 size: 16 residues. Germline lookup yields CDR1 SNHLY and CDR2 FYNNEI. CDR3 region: CASSEWGLANTGELFF. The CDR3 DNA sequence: TGTGCCAGCAGTGAATGGGGGCTGGCGAACACCGGGGAGCTGTTTTTT.

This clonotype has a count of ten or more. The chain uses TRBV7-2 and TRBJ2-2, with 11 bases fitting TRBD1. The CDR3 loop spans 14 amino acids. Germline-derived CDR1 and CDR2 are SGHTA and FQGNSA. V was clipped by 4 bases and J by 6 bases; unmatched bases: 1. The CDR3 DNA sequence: TGTGCCAGCAGCTCGGACAGGGGGCCCGGGGAGCTGTTTTTT. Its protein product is CASSSDRGPGELFF.

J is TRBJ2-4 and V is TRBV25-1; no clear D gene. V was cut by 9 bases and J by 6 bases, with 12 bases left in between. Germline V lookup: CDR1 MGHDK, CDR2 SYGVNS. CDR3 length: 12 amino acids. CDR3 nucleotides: TGTGCCAGTGGTATCAGGAGAAACATTCAGTACTTC. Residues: CASGIRRNIQYF.

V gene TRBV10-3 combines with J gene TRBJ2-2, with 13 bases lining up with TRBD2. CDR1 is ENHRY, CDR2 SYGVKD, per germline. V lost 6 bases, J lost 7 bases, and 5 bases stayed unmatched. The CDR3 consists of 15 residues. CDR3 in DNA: TGTGCCATCAGCCCGGGACTAGCGGGACTCGGGGAGCTGTTTTTT. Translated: CAISPGLAGLGELFF.

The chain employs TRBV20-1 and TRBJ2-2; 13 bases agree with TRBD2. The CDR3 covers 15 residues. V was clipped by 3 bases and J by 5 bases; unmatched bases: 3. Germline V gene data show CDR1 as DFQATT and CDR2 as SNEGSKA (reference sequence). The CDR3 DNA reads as TGCAGTGCTAGGAGACTAGCGGGGGGTACCGGGGAGCTGTTTTTT. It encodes CSARRLAGGTGELFF.

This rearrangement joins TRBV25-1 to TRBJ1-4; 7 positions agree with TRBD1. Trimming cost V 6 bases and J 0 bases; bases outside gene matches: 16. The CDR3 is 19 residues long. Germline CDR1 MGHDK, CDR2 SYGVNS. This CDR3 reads CASSLLNPTGISTNEKLFF. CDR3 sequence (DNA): TGTGCCAGCAGCCTCCTTAATCCGACAGGGATCTCAACTAATGAAAAACTGTTTTTT.

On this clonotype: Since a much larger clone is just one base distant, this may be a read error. The CDR3 spells CASSASYPGQVDVVYGYTF. The CDR3 nucleotides are TGTGCCAGCAGCGCTTCATACCCGGGACAGGTCGACGTTGTCTATGGCTACACCTTC. The chain recombines TRBV11-1 with TRBJ1-2; 8 nucleotides agree with TRBD1. CDR3 length: 19 amino acids. Unmatched junction bases numbered 21, after V lost 5 bases and J lost 4 bases. Germline CDR1 and CDR2: SGHAT and FQDESV (reference sequence).

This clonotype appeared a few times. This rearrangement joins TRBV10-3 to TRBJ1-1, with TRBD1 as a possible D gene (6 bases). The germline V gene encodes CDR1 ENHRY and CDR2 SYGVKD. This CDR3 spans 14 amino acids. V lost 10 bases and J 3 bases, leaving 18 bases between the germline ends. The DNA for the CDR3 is TGTGCCACCAGAGGGGGATTTCTATACACTGAAGCTTTCTTT. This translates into CATRGGFLYTEAFF.

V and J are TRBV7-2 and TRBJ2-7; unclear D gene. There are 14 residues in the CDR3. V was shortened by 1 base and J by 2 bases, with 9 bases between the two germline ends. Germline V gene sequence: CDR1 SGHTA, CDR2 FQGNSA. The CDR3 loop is CASSLDHVPYEQYF. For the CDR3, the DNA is TGTGCCAGCAGCTTAGATCATGTCCCCTACGAGCAGTACTTC.

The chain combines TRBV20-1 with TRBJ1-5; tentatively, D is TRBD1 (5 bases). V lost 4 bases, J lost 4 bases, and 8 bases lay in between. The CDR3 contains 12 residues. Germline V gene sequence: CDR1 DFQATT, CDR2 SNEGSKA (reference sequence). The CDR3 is CSANGGNQPQHF. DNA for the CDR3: TGCAGTGCTAATGGGGGAAATCAGCCCCAGCATTTT.

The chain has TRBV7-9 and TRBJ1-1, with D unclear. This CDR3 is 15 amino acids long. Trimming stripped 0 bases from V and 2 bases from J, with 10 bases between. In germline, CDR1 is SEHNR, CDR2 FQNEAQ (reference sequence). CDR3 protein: CASSLARAGNTEAFF. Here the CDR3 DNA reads TGTGCCAGCAGCTTAGCACGGGCTGGAAACACTGAAGCTTTCTTT.

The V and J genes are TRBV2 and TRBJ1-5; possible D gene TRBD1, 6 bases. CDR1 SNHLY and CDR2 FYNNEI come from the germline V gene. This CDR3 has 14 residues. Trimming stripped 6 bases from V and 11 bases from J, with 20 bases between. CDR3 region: CASSLQGRQETQHF. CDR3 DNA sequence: TGTGCCAGCAGCCTGCAGGGGAGGCAAGAGACCCAGCATTTT.

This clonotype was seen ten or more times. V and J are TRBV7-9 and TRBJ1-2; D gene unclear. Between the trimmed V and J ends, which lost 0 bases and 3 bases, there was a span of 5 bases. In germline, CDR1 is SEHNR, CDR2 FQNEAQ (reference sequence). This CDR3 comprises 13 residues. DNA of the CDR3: TGTGCCAGCAGCTTAGCAGATTACTATGGCTACACCTTC. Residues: CASSLADYYGYTF.

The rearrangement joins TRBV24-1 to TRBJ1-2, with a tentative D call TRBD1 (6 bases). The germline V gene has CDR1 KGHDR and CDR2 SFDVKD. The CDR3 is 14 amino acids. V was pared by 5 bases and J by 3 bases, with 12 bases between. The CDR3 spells CATSGQERDYGYTF. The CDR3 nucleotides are TGTGCCACCAGTGGACAGGAGAGAGACTATGGCTACACCTTC.

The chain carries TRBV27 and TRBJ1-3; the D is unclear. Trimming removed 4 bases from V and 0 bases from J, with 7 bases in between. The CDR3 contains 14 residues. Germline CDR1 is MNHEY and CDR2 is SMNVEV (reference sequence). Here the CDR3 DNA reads TGTGCCAGCAGTTCCACCAACTCTGGAAACACCATATATTTT. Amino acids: CASSSTNSGNTIYF.